This T cell receptor beta chain was obtained from a study of blood T cells in healthy people across ages. Overall study: About one barcoded beta molecule per two T cells was captured by template switching. General observations from the study: There was a strong correlation between TCR beta diversity and naive T cell percentage.

Healthy Russian Caucasian donors spanned ages roughly 6 to 90 years. Germline V gives CDR1 KGHSH, CDR2 LQKENI. V was clipped by 3 bases and J by 0 bases, with 14 bases between them. The CDR3 consists of 17 residues. For the second PCR, which ran for 7 to 11 cycles, a sample-barcoded 5' primer and a J-beta primer mix were used. Each sample provided no less than 2.5 million CDR3-containing paired-end reads. Using its own MiXCR run on the 5' RACE reads, TCRdb lists one record per CDR3 protein. The sample contains 550,000 to 750,000 distinct CDR3 sequences, approximately 21% of which appear only once. This clonotype has a handful of counts. Its antigen remains unidentified.

The TCR originated in a man in his sixties or seventies in good health. The chain has TRBV18 and TRBJ2-2, with D perhaps TRBD1 (6 bases). Sequencing was done on a sample of blood. CDR3 residues: CASSPIQGNANTGELFF. The CDR3 nucleotides are TGTGCCAGCTCACCGATACAGGGTAACGCGAACACCGGGGAGCTGTTTTTT.